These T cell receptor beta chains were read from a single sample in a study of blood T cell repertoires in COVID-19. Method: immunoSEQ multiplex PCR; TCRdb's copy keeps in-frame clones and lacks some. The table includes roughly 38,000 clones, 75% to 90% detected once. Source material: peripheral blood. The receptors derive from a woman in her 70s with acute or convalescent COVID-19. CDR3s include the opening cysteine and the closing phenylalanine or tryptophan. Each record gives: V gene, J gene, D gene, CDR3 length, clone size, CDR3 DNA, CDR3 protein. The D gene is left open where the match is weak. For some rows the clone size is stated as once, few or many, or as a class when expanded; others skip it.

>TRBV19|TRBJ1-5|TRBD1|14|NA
TGTGCCAGTAGTATTTCAGGGGGAAATCAGCCCCAGCATTTT
CASSISGGNQPQHF
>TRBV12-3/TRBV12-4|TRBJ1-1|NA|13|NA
TGTGCCAGCAGGCCGGGGGGGAGTTCTGAAGCTTTCTTT
CASRPGGSSEAFF
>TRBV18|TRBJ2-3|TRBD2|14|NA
TGTGCCAGCTCATGGACTAGCTCGCCAGATACGCAGTATTTT
CASSWTSSPDTQYF
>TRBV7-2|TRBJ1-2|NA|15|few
TGTGCCAGCAGCCGTAGTCCGGGGGAGGGCTATGGCTACACCTTC
CASSRSPGEGYGYTF
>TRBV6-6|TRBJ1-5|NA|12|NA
TGTGCCAGCAGTACAGACAATCAGCCCCAGCATTTT
CASSTDNQPQHF
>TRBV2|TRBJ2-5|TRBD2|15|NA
TGTGCCAGCACCGGGGGACTAGCGAATAGTGAGACCCAGTACTTC
CASTGGLANSETQYF
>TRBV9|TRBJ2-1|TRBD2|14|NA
TGTGCCAGCAGCGTGGAGCGGGAGGACAATGAGCAGTTCTTC
CASSVEREDNEQFF
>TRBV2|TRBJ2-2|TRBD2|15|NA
TGTGCCAGCAGTGCAGGACTAGCGGGGACCGGGGAGCTGTTTTTT
CASSAGLAGTGELFF
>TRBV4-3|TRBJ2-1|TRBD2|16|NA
TGCGCCAGCAGCCAGGAAGCGGGGGGCTCATACAATGAGCAGTTCTTC
CASSQEAGGSYNEQFF
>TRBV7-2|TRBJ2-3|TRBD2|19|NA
TGTGCCAGCAGCCGGTCTCTAGCGGGAGGGTATACTAGCACAGATACGCAGTATTTT
CASSRSLAGGYTSTDTQYF
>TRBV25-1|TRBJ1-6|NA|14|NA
TGTGCCAGCAGTGGGGGACATAATAATTCACCCCTCCACTTT
CASSGGHNNSPLHF
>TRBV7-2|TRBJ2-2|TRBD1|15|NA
TGTGCCAGCAGCATACAGGGGGCGTACACCGGGGAGCTGTTTTTT
CASSIQGAYTGELFF
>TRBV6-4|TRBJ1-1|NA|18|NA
TGTGCCAGCAGTGACGAAGGGGGGGCTAAAGGTTTTCCCTCTGAAGCTTTCTTT
CASSDEGGAKGFPSEAFF
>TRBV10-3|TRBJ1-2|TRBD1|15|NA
TGTGCCATCAGTTTGGACAGGGGAGCACTCTATGGCTACACCTTC
CAISLDRGALYGYTF
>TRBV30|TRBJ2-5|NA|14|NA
TGTGCCTGGAGTGTACCGGGTCCCCGAACCTCGCAGTACTTC
CAWSVPGPRTSQYF
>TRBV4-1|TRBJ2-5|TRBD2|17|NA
TGCGCCAGCAGCCAAAACACGGCGCGGGGGGTTCAAGAGACCCAGTACTTC
CASSQNTARGVQETQYF
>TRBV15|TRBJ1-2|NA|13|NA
TGTGCCACCAGCAGAGATATAGAAGAAGGCTACACCTTC
CATSRDIEEGYTF
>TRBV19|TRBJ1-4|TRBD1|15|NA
TGTGCCAGTAGTGCCTGGACAGGACCTAATGAAAAACTGTTTTTT
CASSAWTGPNEKLFF
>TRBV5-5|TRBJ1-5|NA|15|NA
TGTGCCAGCAGCTGGTCAAGAGATAGCAATCAGCCCCAGCATTTT
CASSWSRDSNQPQHF
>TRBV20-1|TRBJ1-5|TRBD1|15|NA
TGCAGTGCTAGTCAGGGGGGCGCGGTCAATCAGCCCCAGCATTTT
CSASQGGAVNQPQHF
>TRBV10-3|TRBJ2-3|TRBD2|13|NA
TGTGCCATCTGGGGAGGGGCGGCGGGTACGCAGTATTTT
CAIWGGAAGTQYF
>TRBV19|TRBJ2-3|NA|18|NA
TGTGCCAGTATCCGGCCATACCACAACAGGGTAGGCACAGATACGCAGTATTTT
CASIRPYHNRVGTDTQYF
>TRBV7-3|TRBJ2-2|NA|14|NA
TGTGCCAGCAGTGCTAGCGCTTACACCGGGGAGCTGTTTTTT
CASSASAYTGELFF
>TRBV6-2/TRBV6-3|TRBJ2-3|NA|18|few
TGTGCCAGCAGTTACTCGATAGTATATGGGGGGGCCGTAGATACGCAGTATTTT
CASSYSIVYGGAVDTQYF
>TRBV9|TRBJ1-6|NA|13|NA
TGTGCCAGCAACAGGGCGGATAATTCACCCCTCCACTTT
CASNRADNSPLHF
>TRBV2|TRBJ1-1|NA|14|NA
TGTGCCAGCGGTTTAGGTCAGGGGCCAACTGAAGCTTTCTTT
CASGLGQGPTEAFF
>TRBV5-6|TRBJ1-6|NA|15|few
TGTGCCAGCAGCGGGGCCGGGTTCAATAATTCACCCCTCCACTTT
CASSGAGFNNSPLHF
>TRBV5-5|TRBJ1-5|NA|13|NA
TGTGCCAGCAGCTTATGGGGGGGTGAGCCCCAGCATTTT
CASSLWGGEPQHF
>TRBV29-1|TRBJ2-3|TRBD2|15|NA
TGCAGCGTTGAACTACTAGCGGGACACACAGATACGCAGTATTTT
CSVELLAGHTDTQYF
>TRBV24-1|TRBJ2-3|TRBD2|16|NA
TGTGCCACCAGTGGCCCCCGGGGGGGAGTAACAGATACGCAGTATTTT
CATSGPRGGVTDTQYF
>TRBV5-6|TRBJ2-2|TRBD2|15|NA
TGTGCCAGCAGCCTCAGGGCGGGAGGGACCGGGGAGCTGTTTTTT
CASSLRAGGTGELFF
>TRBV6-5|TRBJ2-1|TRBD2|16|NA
TGTGCCAGCAGTTATGACGTAGCGGGGGCTCGGAATGAGCAGTTCTTC
CASSYDVAGARNEQFF
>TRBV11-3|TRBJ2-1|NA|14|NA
TGTGCCAGCAGCTTAGTATTAGGAGGGTCCGAGCAGTTCTTC
CASSLVLGGSEQFF
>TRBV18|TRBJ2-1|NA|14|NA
TGTGCCAGCTCATCCCGGGACACGGACAATGAGCAGTTCTTC
CASSSRDTDNEQFF
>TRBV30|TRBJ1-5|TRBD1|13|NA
TGTGCCTGGGATTACAGGGGGAATCAGCCCCAGCATTTT
CAWDYRGNQPQHF
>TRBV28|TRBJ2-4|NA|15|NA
TGTGCCAGCAGTATGGGACTTCTAGCCAAAAACATTCAGTACTTC
CASSMGLLAKNIQYF
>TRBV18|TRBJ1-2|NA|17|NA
TGTGCCAGCTCACCACCTGGGGCAGGCGACCTCTTTGGTGGCTACACCTTC
CASSPPGAGDLFGGYTF
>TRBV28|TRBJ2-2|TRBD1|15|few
TGTGCCAGCAGTGCCAGGGGGCATGGAACCGGGGAGCTGTTTTTT
CASSARGHGTGELFF
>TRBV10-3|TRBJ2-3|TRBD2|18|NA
TGTGCCATCAGGGAGCCGGGACTAGCGGGAGGTGGCACAGATACGCAGTATTTT
CAIREPGLAGGGTDTQYF
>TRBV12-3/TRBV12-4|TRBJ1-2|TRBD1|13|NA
TGTGCCAGCAGAGGGGACAGGGCCTATGGCTACACCTTC
CASRGDRAYGYTF
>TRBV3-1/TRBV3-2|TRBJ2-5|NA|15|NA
TGTGCCAGCAGCCAAGGAGCACAGCCTCCTCAGACCCAGTACTTC
CASSQGAQPPQTQYF
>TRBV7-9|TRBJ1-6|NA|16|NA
TGTGCCAGCAGCTTACTTTTCGAGGGCTCACGGTCACCCCTCCACTTT
CASSLLFEGSRSPLHF
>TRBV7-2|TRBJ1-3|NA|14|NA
TGTGCCAGTCAATCCGGGACAACCGGAAACACCATATATTTT
CASQSGTTGNTIYF
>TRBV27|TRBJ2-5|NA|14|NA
TGTGCCAGCAGTTTACTTCAGGGCGGAGAGACCCAGTACTTC
CASSLLQGGETQYF
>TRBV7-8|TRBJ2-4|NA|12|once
TGTGCCAGCAGCCCGACAGTGAACATTCAGTACTTC
CASSPTVNIQYF
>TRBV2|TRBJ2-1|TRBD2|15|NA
TGTGCCAGCAGTCTCGCGGGAGAACCCTACAATGAGCAGTTCTTC
CASSLAGEPYNEQFF
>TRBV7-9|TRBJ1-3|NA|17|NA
TGTGCCAGCAGCTTAGACCGTCAGGGGAACGCCGGAAACACCATATATTTT
CASSLDRQGNAGNTIYF
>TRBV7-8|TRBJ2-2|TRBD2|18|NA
TGTGCCAGCAGCTTATCGTCGGCGGGGGGGGTGAACACCGGGGAGCTGTTTTTT
CASSLSSAGGVNTGELFF
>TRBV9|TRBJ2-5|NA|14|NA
TGTGCCAGCAGCGTATCAGGGACACAAGAGACCCAGTACTTC
CASSVSGTQETQYF
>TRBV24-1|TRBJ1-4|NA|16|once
TGTGCCACCAGTGACCGCTCAGGGGACGGTAATGAAAAACTGTTTTTT
CATSDRSGDGNEKLFF
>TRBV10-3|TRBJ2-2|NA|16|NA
TGTGCCATCAGAGAGCCGGGACTCACGAACACCGGGGAGCTGTTTTTT
CAIREPGLTNTGELFF
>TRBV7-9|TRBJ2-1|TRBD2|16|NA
TGTGCCAGCAGCGGGTATTCCGGGACTAGCTACAATGAGCAGTTCTTC
CASSGYSGTSYNEQFF
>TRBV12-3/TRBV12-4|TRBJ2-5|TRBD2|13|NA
TGTGCCAGCAGGCTAGCGGGAGTTGGGACCCAGTACTTC
CASRLAGVGTQYF
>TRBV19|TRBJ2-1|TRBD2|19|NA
TGTGCCAGTAGTATCCAAGCCCCCTCTAGCGGGAGGGCGACTAGTGGGCAGTTCTTC
CASSIQAPSSGRATSGQFF
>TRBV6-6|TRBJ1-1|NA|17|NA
TGTGCCAGCAGTCGTCCCCAGGGTGGGGGCATGAACACTGAAGCTTTCTTT
CASSRPQGGGMNTEAFF
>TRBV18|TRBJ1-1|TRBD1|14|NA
TGTGCCAGCTCGCCCACAGGGGACCCCACTGAAGCTTTCTTT
CASSPTGDPTEAFF
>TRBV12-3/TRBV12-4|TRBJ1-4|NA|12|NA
TGTGCCAGCAGTTTAAGGGGCGAAAAACTGTTTTTT
CASSLRGEKLFF
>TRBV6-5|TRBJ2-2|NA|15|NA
TGTGCCAGCAGTAGGCTAGCGACGAACACCGGGGAGCTGTTTTTT
CASSRLATNTGELFF
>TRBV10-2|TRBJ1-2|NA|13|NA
TGCGCCAGCAGTGAGGCCGGGTACTATGGCTACACCTTC
CASSEAGYYGYTF
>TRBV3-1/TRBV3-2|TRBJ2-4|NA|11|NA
TGTGCCAGCAGCCATGCGGGAAGGAGTCACTTC
CASSHAGRSHF